This TCR beta chain emerged from a study of T cells after yellow fever vaccination (dated by TCRdb to the late 2010s). Context from the whole study: The SMART-Seq v4 Ultra Low Input RNA kit was used to prepare libraries from fractions with low cell numbers. Two healthy male donors, one aged 18 to 30 and one aged 30 to 39 years, were included in the cohort. To follow T-cell clones before and after primary and booster YFV17D yellow fever vaccination, bulk TCR alpha and beta repertoires were sequenced over time. Blood was collected at multiple timepoints before and after primary and secondary immunization, and bulk PBMC replicates and cell subsets were isolated. General study outcomes and caveats: The study included only a couple of donors, which limits how far the findings can be generalized. Compared with the primary T-cell response, the secondary T-cell response was weaker but faster, peaking on day 5 rather than day 15. After the booster, most of the clones that had expanded following primary vaccination were detected again (approximately 96% of CD4 and around 87% of CD8), which suggests that memory was broadly maintained. A small fraction of clonotypes showed up in both the CD4 and CD8 compartments, probably as a result of convergent recombination. FACS-sorted repertoires could contain abundant contaminating clonotypes from the bulk population, so computational filtering was required.

Concerning this clonotype: The antigen it recognizes is unknown. No per-base quality is available; no much larger clone lies one base away.

Synthesis of TCR cDNA relied on 5'RACE template switching, a step that introduced a universal primer site along with unique molecular identifiers. Priming of cDNA synthesis was performed from both the TCR alpha and TCR beta constant segments. Library amplification involved two PCR steps, and the second step added sample barcodes and sequencing adapters. Sequencing of libraries was performed on Illumina HiSeq 2500 (2x100 bp) or NovaSeq (2x150 bp). Per the authors' processing: MIGEC was used to demultiplex reads and collapse the reads into UMI consensus sequences, and MiXCR was used for V(D)J alignment. Vaccine-responding clonotypes were defined with edgeR using replicate PBMC samples, requiring FDR below 0.01 and a log2 fold change above 5 up to day 15. CD4 or CD8 identity was assigned to each bulk clonotype according to whether the clonotype was present at higher abundance in the sequenced CD4 repertoire or the sequenced CD8 repertoire. TCRdb cleaned the public reads at Q25 with fastp, built clones with MiXCR and kept in-frame beta chains. Under each unique CDR3 protein, matching rows form one entry showing the most common genes and DNA. These V and J calls are TCRdb output, not the study's own analysis. This sample comprises just under 600,000 distinct CDR3 sequences, approximately 13% of them detected only once. More than 12% of the sample belongs to the ten largest clones.

Inclusive of the bounding cysteine and phenylalanine, the CDR3 is 16 residues long. Only CDR3 DNA is held: 48 bases, read in frame from base 1. CDR1 is given as SGHTA and CDR2 as FQGNSA, both from the germline V gene. Trimming takes 8 bases off V and 0 bases off J; junction bases not matched to a gene: 11. The sample's treatment or condition label is to be understood as: live attenuated yellow fever vaccine strain. Two biological replicates of bulk PBMCs were collected at each blood-draw timepoint. PBMCs were isolated from peripheral blood using a standard Ficoll-Paque protocol. RNA was extracted with TriZol from bulk PBMCs, CD4 and CD8 fractions, and dextramer-positive and dextramer-negative fractions.

Sample: PBMCs, taken on the day of the yellow fever booster vaccination. The receptor was isolated from a young man who received the YFV17D yellow fever vaccine. The V and J segments used are TRBV7-2 and TRBJ2-3; 7 of the junction bases match TRBD1. The sequenced DNA: TGTGCCAGCGTACTCCAGGGACAGACTAGCACAGATACGCAGTATTTT. It is translated as CASVLQGQTSTDTQYF.